These T cell receptor beta chains were read from a single sample in a study of early T cells in non-severe SARS-CoV-2 infection. MiXCR, applied by TCRdb to the 5' RACE reads, yields one record per CDR3 protein. The sample carries 70,000 or so distinct CDR3 sequences, around 9.1% recorded once. The source material was whole blood, sampled at baseline. These receptors were obtained from an adult who was a healthcare worker with PCR-confirmed SARS-CoV-2 infection or an uninfected control (not recorded which). The CDR3 runs from the conserved cysteine through the conserved F or W. D genes are given only for firm matches. Not all rows give a size; the values are once, few, many and, for expanded clones, a class.

size	V	J	D	CDR3	DNA
few	TRBV12-5	TRBJ2-2	TRBD1	CASGLAGTALNTGELFF	TGTGCTAGTGGTCTAGCCGGGACAGCGCTTAACACCGGGGAGCTGTTTTTT
-	TRBV19	TRBJ2-7	TRBD1	CATTPGTGVYEQYF	TGTGCCACCACCCCCGGGACAGGAGTCTACGAGCAGTACTTC
-	TRBV3-1	TRBJ2-7	-	CASSQEREIHWGVQYF	TGTGCCAGCAGCCAAGAACGAGAGATCCACTGGGGGGTGCAGTACTTC
few	TRBV6-2/TRBV6-3	TRBJ1-5	TRBD1	CASSPPEGGQPQHF	TGTGCCAGCAGTCCGCCCGAAGGGGGCCAGCCCCAGCATTTT
-	TRBV10-1	TRBJ2-7	-	CASSADPGGEQYF	TGCGCCAGCAGTGCGGACCCCGGGGGCGAGCAGTACTTC
-	TRBV5-6	TRBJ1-2	-	CASSTREGYGYTF	TGTGCCAGCAGCACCAGGGAGGGGTATGGCTACACCTTC
many	TRBV29-1	TRBJ1-2	-	CNVAEGPTYGYTF	TGCAACGTTGCCGAAGGACCAACTTATGGCTACACCTTC
many	TRBV3-1	TRBJ2-7	-	CASSQSGRLREQYF	TGTGCCAGCAGCCAATCGGGCCGGCTGAGGGAGCAGTACTTC
-	TRBV5-3	TRBJ2-1	-	CARSFYGGPTHNEQFF	TGTGCCAGAAGCTTCTACGGGGGCCCAACTCACAATGAGCAGTTCTTC
many	TRBV14	TRBJ2-7	-	CASSPWTEKVGEQYF	TGTGCCAGCAGCCCGTGGACAGAGAAGGTGGGCGAGCAGTACTTC
few	TRBV18	TRBJ1-6	-	CASSSDAVDSHSPLHF	TGTGCCAGCTCATCCGACGCGGTCGATTCTCATTCACCCCTCCACTTT
-	TRBV5-1	TRBJ1-2	-	CASSEGTAYGYTF	TGCGCCAGCTCCGAGGGGACCGCCTATGGCTACACCTTC
-	TRBV7-2	TRBJ2-2	-	CASRFTVNTGELFF	TGTGCCAGCAGATTCACAGTGAACACCGGGGAGCTGTTTTTT
many	TRBV10-3	TRBJ2-3	TRBD2	CAIRPGSGVSTDTQYF	TGTGCCATCAGGCCCGGGAGCGGGGTTAGCACAGATACGCAGTATTTT
few	TRBV5-1	TRBJ2-1	-	CACSLGDNVNEQFF	TGCGCCTGCAGCTTGGGGGACAATGTCAATGAGCAGTTCTTC
-	TRBV7-8	TRBJ1-5	-	CASSSGHGDQPQHF	TGTGCCAGCAGCTCCGGGCATGGAGATCAGCCCCAGCATTTT
-	TRBV6-6	TRBJ1-3	-	CASSYSGDGGNTIYF	TGTGCCAGCAGTTACTCCGGGGACGGTGGAAACACCATATATTTT
many	TRBV9	TRBJ2-3	-	CASSVGSSVTDTQYF	TGTGCCAGCAGCGTAGGCTCTTCGGTAACAGATACGCAGTATTTT
-	TRBV9	TRBJ2-2	-	CASSVVGAGTGELFF	TGTGCCAGCAGCGTAGTGGGGGCGGGCACCGGGGAGCTGTTTTTT
few	TRBV4-2	TRBJ2-3	TRBD2	CASSQDSQRGTDTQYF	TGTGCCAGCAGCCAAGATTCCCAGCGGGGTACAGATACGCAGTATTTT
few	TRBV5-1	TRBJ2-5	-	CASSAGSGETQYF	TGCGCCAGCAGCGCAGGGTCTGGGGAGACCCAGTACTTC
-	TRBV5-1	TRBJ2-6	-	CASNLGESGANVLTF	TGCGCCAGCAACTTGGGGGAATCTGGGGCCAACGTCCTGACTTTC
many	TRBV20-1	TRBJ1-5	TRBD1	CSARLTGRSNQPQHF	TGCAGTGCTAGACTGACAGGGAGGAGCAATCAGCCCCAGCATTTT
few	TRBV12-3/TRBV12-4	TRBJ1-3	-	CASSHRTAIYF	TGTGCCAGCAGCCACCGTACAGCCATATATTTT
many	TRBV20-1	TRBJ2-1	-	CSARRDISPRANEQFF	TGCAGTGCTAGACGGGACATTTCTCCACGGGCCAATGAGCAGTTCTTC
many	TRBV5-6	TRBJ2-5	-	CASSLLMAPLIGTQYF	TGTGCCAGCAGCTTATTGATGGCCCCCCTTATCGGGACCCAGTACTTC
few	TRBV3-2	TRBJ2-7	-	CASSPDRGVYEQYF	TGTGCCAGCAGCCCGGACAGGGGGGTCTACGAGCAGTACTTC
-	TRBV29-1	TRBJ1-2	TRBD1	CSARTGGIDGYTF	TGCAGCGCCCGGACAGGGGGGATTGATGGCTACACCTTC
many	TRBV12-3/TRBV12-4	TRBJ2-5	-	CASSPTDLRKTQYF	TGTGCCAGCAGCCCTACGGACCTACGCAAGACCCAGTACTTC
once	TRBV5-1	TRBJ2-1	-	CASSLNAGIDEQFF	TGCGCCAGCAGCCTTAACGCGGGTATTGATGAGCAGTTCTTC
many	TRBV7-3	TRBJ2-1	-	CASSYGTASEQFF	TGTGCCAGCAGCTATGGGACTGCCTCAGAGCAGTTCTTC
few	TRBV4-1	TRBJ2-7	-	CASSQGGGGGSYEQYF	TGCGCCAGCAGCCAGGGAGGGGGCGGAGGTTCCTACGAGCAGTACTTC
few	TRBV11-2	TRBJ2-7	-	CASSSTTPPEYF	TGTGCCAGCAGCTCTACTACCCCCCCCGAGTACTTC
few	TRBV7-2	TRBJ2-7	TRBD1	CASSPGQGTDEQYF	TGTGCCAGCAGCCCGGGACAGGGGACGGACGAGCAGTACTTC
few	TRBV5-5	TRBJ1-5	-	CASSPTGDSNQPQHF	TGTGCCAGCAGCCCGACAGGAGATAGCAATCAGCCCCAGCATTTT
many	TRBV29-1	TRBJ1-1	-	CSVEETAITEAFF	TGCAGCGTTGAGGAGACAGCTATCACTGAAGCTTTCTTT
many	TRBV5-1	TRBJ2-2	TRBD1	CASSLAATGGPTGELFF	TGCGCCAGCAGCTTGGCCGCGACAGGGGGCCCTACCGGGGAGCTGTTTTTT
few	TRBV7-9	TRBJ2-3	-	CATSLGAAEDTQYF	TGTGCCACCTCTCTAGGGGCCGCCGAAGATACGCAGTATTTT
-	TRBV20-1	TRBJ2-7	TRBD1	CSARDESGTGGRYEQYF	TGCAGTGCTAGAGACGAGTCAGGGACAGGGGGCAGGTACGAGCAGTACTTC
many	TRBV5-5	TRBJ2-7	-	CASSLDPKTDEQYF	TGTGCCAGCAGCCTCGACCCTAAAACCGACGAGCAGTACTTC
many	TRBV3-1	TRBJ2-7	-	CASSQVPTASYEQYF	TGTGCCAGCAGCCAAGTCCCAACAGCCTCCTACGAGCAGTACTTC
-	TRBV7-2	TRBJ2-3	TRBD2	CASSLASSGAVTDTQYF	TGTGCCAGCAGCTTAGCATCAAGCGGGGCCGTCACAGATACGCAGTATTTT
few	TRBV7-9	TRBJ1-1	-	CASSAREDTEAFF	TGTGCCAGCAGCGCTAGAGAGGACACTGAAGCTTTCTTT
many	TRBV6-1	TRBJ1-5	-	CASSTEVRQPQHF	TGTGCCAGCAGTACCGAAGTCAGGCAGCCCCAGCATTTT
-	TRBV29-1	TRBJ2-3	-	CSVEGRFTDTQYF	TGCAGCGTTGAAGGCAGGTTCACAGATACGCAGTATTTT
many	TRBV30	TRBJ2-3	TRBD2	CAWRKVAGTDTQYF	TGTGCCTGGAGGAAGGTAGCGGGTACAGATACGCAGTATTTT
few	TRBV30	TRBJ2-2	-	CAWSDGPSTGELFF	TGTGCCTGGAGTGATGGCCCCAGCACCGGGGAGCTGTTTTTT
many	TRBV28	TRBJ1-2	-	CALGHNYGYTF	TGTGCCCTAGGACACAACTATGGCTACACCTTC
-	TRBV2	TRBJ2-2	-	CANSLYTAGGELFF	TGTGCCAACTCGCTTTACACGGCGGGCGGGGAGCTGTTTTTT
-	TRBV12-3/TRBV12-4	TRBJ1-6	TRBD1	CASRSDRVFGYNSPLHF	TGTGCCAGCAGGTCAGACAGGGTTTTCGGCTATAATTCACCCCTCCACTTT
-	TRBV4-1	TRBJ2-1	-	CASSQGPMARYNEQFF	TGCGCCAGCAGCCAAGGCCCGATGGCGAGATACAATGAGCAGTTCTTC
-	TRBV6-5	TRBJ2-7	-	CASSRQGRGSYEQYF	TGTGCCAGCAGCCGACAGGGGAGGGGCTCTTACGAGCAGTACTTC
many	TRBV20-1	TRBJ1-5	TRBD1	CSAPRGQGGNQPQHF	TGCAGTGCTCCTCGGGGACAGGGCGGCAATCAGCCCCAGCATTTT
few	TRBV12-3/TRBV12-4	TRBJ1-5	-	CASRGAAPGQPQHF	TGTGCCAGCAGGGGGGCCGCCCCGGGGCAGCCCCAGCATTTT